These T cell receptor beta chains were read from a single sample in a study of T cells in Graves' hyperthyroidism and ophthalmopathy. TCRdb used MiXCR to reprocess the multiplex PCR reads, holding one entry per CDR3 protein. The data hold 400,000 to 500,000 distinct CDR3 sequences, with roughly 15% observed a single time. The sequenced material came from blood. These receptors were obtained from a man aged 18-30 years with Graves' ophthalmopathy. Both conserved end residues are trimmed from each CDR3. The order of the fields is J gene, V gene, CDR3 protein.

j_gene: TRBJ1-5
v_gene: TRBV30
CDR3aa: AATGGGSDNQPQH

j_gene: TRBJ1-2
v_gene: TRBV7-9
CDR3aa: ASRTWGNGYGYT

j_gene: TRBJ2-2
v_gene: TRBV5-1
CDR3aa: ASSVGQGNTGELF

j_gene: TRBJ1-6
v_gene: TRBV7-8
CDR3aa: ASSLDGGANSPLH

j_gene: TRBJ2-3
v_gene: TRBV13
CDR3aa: ASSTGTDTQY

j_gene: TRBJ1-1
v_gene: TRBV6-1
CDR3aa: ASSYALLNTEAF

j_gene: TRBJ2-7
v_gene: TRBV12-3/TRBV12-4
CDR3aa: ASSLVQGIHEQY

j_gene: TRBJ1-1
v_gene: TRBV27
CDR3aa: ASSLHAGLNTEAF

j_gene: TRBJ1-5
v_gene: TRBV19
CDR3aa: ASGIEGYSNQPQH

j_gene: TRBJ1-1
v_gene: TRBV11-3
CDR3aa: ASSPSRASEAF

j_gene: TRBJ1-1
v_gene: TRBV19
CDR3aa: ASRKRSNTEAF

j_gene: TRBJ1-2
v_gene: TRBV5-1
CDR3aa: ASSLMIGGGTGLGYT

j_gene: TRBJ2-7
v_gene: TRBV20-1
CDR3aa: SAPDRGSYEQY

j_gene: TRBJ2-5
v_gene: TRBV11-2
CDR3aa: ASSLVAGGGEETQY

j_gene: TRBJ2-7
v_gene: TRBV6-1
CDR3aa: ASSPAGSYEQY

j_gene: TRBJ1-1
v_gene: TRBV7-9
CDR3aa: ASIPTSMNTEAF

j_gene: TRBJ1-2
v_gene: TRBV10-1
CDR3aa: ASSEGQDYGYT

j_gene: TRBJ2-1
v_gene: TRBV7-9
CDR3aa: ASSSGTGGAYNEQF